The entry below describes one T cell receptor (beta chain). CDR3 length: 14 residues. CDR1 and CDR2 (germline): LNHDA, SQIVND (reference sequence). V shed 11 bases and J shed 0 bases, with 13 bases lying between them. The data were taken from a study of blood T cell repertoires in COVID-19. Here immunoSEQ multiplex PCR was the method, and the copy in TCRdb shows in-frame clones only, minus some. The table has about 250,000 clones, more than 70% seen once. Sequencing was performed on peripheral blood. This chain links TRBV19 with TRBJ2-2, with D tentatively TRBD1 (6 bases). This TCR came from a man between 35 and 55 years old with active or convalescent COVID-19. Here the CDR3 DNA reads TGTGCCTCGGTACCAGGGGCGAACACCGGGGAGCTGTTTTTT. It translates to CASVPGANTGELFF.